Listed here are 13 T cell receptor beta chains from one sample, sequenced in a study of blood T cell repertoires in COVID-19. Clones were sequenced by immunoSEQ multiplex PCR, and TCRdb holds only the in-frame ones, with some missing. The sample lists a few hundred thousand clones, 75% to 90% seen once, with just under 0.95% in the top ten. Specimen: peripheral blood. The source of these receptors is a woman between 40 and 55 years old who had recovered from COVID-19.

The CDR3 sequence is CASSQGPYTEAFF. As DNA, the CDR3 is TGTGCCAGCAGCCAGGGCCCGTACACTGAAGCTTTCTTT. The genes are TRBV3-1 (or the pseudogene TRBV3-2) and TRBJ1-1; D gene ambiguous. The germline V gene encodes CDR1 LGHDT and CDR2 YNNKEL (reference sequence). V dropped 3 bases and J dropped 3 bases, with 8 bases sitting between them. The CDR3 is made up of 13 amino acids.

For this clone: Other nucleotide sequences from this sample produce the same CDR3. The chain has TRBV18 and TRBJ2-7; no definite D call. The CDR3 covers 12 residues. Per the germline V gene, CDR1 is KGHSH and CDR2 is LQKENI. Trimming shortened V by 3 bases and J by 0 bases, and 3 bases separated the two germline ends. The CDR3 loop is CASSPSSYEQYF. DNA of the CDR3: TGTGCCAGCTCACCCAGCTCCTACGAGCAGTACTTC. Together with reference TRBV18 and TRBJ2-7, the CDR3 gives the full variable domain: NAGVMQNPRHLVRRRGQEARLRCSPMKGHSHVYWYRQLPEEGLKFMVYLQKENIIDESGMPKERFSAEFPKEGPSILRIQQVVRGDSAAYFCASSPSSYEQYFGPGTRLTVT.

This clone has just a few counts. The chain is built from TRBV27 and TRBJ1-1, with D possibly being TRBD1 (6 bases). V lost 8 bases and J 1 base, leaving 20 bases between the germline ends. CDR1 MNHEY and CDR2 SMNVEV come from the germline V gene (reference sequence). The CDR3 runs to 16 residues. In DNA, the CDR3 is TGTGCCAGCCAAACCACCGAACAGGGCAAGAACACTGAAGCTTTCTTT. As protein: CASQTTEQGKNTEAFF.

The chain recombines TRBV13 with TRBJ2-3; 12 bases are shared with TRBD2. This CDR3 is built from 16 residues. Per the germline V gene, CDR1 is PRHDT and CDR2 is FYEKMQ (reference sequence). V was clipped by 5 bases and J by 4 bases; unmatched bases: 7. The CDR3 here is CASSLWTSGIADTQYF. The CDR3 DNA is TGTGCCAGCAGCCTATGGACTAGCGGGATAGCAGATACGCAGTATTTT.

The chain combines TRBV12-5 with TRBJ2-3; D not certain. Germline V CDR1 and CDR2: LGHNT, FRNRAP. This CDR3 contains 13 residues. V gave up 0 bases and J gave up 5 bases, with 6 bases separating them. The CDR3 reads CASGLVELDTQYF. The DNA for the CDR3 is TGTGCTAGTGGTTTGGTAGAGTTAGATACGCAGTATTTT.

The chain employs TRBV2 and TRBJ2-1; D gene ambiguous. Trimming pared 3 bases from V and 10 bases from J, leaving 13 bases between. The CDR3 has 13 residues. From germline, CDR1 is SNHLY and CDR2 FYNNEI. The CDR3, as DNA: TGTGCCAGCAGTGAGAGTCGGCTAGAAGAGCAGTTCTTC. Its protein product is CASSESRLEEQFF.

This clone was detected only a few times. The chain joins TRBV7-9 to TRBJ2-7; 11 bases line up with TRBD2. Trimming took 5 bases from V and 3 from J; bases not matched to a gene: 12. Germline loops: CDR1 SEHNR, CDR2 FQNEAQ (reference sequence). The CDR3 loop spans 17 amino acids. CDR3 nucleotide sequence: TGTGCCAGCAGCCTGACCCAGACTAGCGGGGTTCTCTACGAGCAGTACTTC. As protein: CASSLTQTSGVLYEQYF.

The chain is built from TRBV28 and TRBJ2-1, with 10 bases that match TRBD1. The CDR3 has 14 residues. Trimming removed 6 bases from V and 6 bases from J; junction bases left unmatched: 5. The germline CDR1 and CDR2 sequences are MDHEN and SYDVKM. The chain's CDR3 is CASRRQGAGNEQFF. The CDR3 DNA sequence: TGTGCCAGCAGGAGACAGGGGGCTGGCAATGAGCAGTTCTTC.

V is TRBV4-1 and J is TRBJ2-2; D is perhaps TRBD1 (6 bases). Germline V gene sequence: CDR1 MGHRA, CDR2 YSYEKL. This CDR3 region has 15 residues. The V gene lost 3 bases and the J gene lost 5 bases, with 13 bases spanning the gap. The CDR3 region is CASSQAVGQTGELFF. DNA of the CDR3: TGCGCCAGCAGCCAGGCCGTTGGACAGACCGGGGAGCTGTTTTTT.

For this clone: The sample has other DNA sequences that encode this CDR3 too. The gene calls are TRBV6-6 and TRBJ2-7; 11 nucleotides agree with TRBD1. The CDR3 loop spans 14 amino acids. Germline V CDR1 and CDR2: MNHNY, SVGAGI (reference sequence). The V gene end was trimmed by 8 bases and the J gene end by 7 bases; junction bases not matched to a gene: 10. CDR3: CASGSGQGAGEQYF. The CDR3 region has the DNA TGTGCCAGCGGGTCAGGACAGGGGGCGGGTGAGCAGTACTTC.

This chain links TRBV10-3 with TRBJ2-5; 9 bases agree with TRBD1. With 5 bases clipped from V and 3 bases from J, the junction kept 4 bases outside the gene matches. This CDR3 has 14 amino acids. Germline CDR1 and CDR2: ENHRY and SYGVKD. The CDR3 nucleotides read TGTGCCATCAGTCCGGACAGGGGTGAAGAGACCCAGTACTTC. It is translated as CAISPDRGEETQYF.

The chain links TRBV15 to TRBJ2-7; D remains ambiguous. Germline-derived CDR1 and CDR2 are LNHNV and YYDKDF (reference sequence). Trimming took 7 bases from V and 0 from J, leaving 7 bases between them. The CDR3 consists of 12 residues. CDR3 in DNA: TGTGCCACCATCCCCCGCTCCTACGAGCAGTACTTC. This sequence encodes CATIPRSYEQYF.

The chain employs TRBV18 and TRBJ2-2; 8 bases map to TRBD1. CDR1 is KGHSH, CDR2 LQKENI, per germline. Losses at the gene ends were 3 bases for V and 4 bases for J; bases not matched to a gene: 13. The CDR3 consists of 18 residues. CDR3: CASSPPQGEWLSTGELFF. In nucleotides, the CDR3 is TGTGCCAGCTCACCGCCACAGGGGGAATGGTTGAGCACCGGGGAGCTGTTTTTT.